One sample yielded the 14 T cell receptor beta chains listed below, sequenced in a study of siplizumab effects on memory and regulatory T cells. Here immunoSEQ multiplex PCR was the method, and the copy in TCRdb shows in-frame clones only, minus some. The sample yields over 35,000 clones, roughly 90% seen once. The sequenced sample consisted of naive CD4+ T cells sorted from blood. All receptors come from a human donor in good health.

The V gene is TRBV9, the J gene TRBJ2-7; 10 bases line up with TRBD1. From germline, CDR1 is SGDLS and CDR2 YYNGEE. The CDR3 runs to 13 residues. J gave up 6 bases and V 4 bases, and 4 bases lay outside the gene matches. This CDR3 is CASSPRTGGEQYF. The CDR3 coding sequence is TGTGCCAGCAGCCCACGGACAGGGGGCGAGCAGTACTTC.

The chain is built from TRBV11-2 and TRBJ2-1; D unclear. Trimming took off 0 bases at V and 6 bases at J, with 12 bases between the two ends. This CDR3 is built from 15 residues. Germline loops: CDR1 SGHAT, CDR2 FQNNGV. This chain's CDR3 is CASSLDGVLVNEQFF. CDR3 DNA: TGTGCCAGCAGCTTAGATGGGGTGCTTGTCAATGAGCAGTTCTTC.

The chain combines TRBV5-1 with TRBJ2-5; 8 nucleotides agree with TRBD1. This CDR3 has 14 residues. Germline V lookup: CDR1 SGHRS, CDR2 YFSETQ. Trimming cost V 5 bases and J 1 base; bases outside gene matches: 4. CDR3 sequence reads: CASRGDRRQETQYF. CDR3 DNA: TGCGCCAGCAGGGGGGACAGGCGCCAAGAGACCCAGTACTTC.

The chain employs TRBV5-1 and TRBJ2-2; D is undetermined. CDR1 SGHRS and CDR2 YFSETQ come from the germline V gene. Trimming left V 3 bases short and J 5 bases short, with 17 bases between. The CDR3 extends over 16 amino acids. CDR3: CASSSTEGLRTGELFF. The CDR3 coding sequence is TGCGCCAGCAGCTCAACCGAAGGGCTTAGGACCGGGGAGCTGTTTTTT.

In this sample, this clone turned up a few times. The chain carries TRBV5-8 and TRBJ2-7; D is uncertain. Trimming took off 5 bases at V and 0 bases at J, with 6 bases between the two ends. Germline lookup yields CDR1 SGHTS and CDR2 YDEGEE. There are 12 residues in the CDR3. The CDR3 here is CASSGNSYEQYF. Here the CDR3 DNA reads TGTGCCAGCAGTGGCAACTCCTACGAGCAGTACTTC.

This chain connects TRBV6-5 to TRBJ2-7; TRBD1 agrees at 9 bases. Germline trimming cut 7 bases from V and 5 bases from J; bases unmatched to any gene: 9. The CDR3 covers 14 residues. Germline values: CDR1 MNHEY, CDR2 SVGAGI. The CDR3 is CASTRGQGGNEQYF. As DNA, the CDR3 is TGTGCCAGCACCCGGGGACAGGGCGGGAACGAGCAGTACTTC.

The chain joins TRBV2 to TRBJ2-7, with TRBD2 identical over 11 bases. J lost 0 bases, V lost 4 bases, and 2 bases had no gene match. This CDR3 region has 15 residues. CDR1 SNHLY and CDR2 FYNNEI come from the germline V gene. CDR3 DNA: TGTGCCAGCAGTGCTACTAGCGGGGGCTCCTACGAGCAGTACTTC. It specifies CASSATSGGSYEQYF.

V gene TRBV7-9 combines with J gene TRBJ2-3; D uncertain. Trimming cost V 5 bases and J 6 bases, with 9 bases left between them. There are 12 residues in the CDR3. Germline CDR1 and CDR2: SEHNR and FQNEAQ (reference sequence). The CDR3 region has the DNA TGTGCCAGCAGCCACACTTATGATACGCAGTATTTT. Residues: CASSHTYDTQYF.

The CDR3 DNA reads as TGTGCCAGCAGCCGAAATCCGGCTAGCGGGGGGGCATTTTACGAGCAGTACTTC. It encodes CASSRNPASGGAFYEQYF. The chain links TRBV11-2 to TRBJ2-7, with 12 bases aligning to TRBD2. The germline gives CDR1 SGHAT, CDR2 FQNNGV. The CDR3 runs 18 residues. V trimming: 5 bases; J trimming: 4 bases; junction bases outside the gene matches: 15.

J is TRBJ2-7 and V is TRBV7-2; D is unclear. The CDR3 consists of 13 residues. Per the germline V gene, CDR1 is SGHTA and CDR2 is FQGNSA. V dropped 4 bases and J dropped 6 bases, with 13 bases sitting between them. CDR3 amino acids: CASSSWIGFEQYF. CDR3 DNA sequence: TGTGCCAGCAGCTCCTGGATCGGGTTCGAGCAGTACTTC.

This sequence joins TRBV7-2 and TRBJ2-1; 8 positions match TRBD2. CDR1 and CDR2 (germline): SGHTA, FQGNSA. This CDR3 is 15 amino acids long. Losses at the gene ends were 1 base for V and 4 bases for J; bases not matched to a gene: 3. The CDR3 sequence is CASSLGRGAYNEQFF. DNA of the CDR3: TGTGCCAGCAGCTTAGGGCGGGGGGCTTACAATGAGCAGTTCTTC.

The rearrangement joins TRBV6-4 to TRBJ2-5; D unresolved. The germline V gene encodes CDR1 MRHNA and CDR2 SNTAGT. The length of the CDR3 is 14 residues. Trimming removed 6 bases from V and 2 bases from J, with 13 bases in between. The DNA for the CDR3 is TGTGCCAGCAGGACTCAACACATACAAGAGACCCAGTACTTC. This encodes CASRTQHIQETQYF.

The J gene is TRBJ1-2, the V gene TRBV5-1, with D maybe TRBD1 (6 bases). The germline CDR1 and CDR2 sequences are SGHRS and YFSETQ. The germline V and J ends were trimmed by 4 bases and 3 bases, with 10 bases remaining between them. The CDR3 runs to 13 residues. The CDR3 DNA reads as TGCGCCAGCAGCCCCAGGGGTGACTATGGCTACACCTTC. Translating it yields CASSPRGDYGYTF.

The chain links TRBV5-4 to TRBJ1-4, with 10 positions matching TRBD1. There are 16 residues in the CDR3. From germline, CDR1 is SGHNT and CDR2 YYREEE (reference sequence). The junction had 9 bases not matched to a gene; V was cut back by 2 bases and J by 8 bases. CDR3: CASSFPPGQGQEKLFF. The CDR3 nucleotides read TGTGCCAGCAGCTTCCCACCGGGACAGGGGCAAGAAAAACTGTTTTTT.